This entry features one TCR beta chain sequence. Some clones are missing from TCRdb's copy, which holds only in-frame ones; the method was immunoSEQ multiplex PCR. The repertoire holds tens of thousands of clones, with approximately 90% as singletons. The sample comes from a study of blood T cell repertoires in COVID-19. For the study at large: From the United States, Italy and Spain came samples of acute and convalescent COVID-19. T cells, B-cell-depleted T cells, or PBMCs provided the cDNA or gDNA that served as material.

The CDR3 totals 18 residues. CDR1 SGDLS and CDR2 YYNGEE come from the germline V gene. Trimming removed 0 bases from V and 1 base from J, with 19 bases in between. The chain is built from TRBV9 and TRBJ1-2, with D possibly matching TRBD1 (6 bases). The sample was peripheral blood. This TCR was recovered from a human donor with active COVID-19. The donor label of this sample is uncertain. CDR3 bases: TGTGCCAGCAGCGTAGCCCCCAGTTGGGGGCCGGATAACTATGGCTACACCTTC. It codes for CASSVAPSWGPDNYGYTF.